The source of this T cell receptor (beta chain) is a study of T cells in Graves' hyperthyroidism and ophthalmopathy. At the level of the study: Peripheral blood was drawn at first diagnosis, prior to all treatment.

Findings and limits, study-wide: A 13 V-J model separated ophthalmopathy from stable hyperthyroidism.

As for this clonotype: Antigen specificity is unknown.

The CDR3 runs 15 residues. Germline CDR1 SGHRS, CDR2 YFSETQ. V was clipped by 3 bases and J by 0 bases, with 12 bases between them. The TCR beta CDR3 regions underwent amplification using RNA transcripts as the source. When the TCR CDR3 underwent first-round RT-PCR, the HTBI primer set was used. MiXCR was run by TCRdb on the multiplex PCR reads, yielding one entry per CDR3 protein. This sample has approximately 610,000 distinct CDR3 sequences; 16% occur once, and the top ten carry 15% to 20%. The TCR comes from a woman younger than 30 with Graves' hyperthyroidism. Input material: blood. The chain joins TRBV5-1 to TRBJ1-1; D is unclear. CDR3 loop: CASSSKATVNTEAFF. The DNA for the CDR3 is TGCGCCAGCAGCTCCAAGGCAACAGTGAACACTGAAGCTTTCTTT. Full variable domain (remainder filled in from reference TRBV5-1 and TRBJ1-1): KAGVTQTPRYLIKTRGQQVTLSCSPISGHRSVSWYQQTPGQGLQFLFEYFSETQRNKGNFPGRFSGRQFSNSRSEMNVSTLELGDSALYLCASSSKATVNTEAFFGQGTRLTVV.